The 2 T cell receptor beta chains presented below share a single source sample, sequenced in a study of shared T cell receptors in the human thymus. Here immunoSEQ multiplex PCR was the method, and the copy in TCRdb shows in-frame clones only, minus some. Of around 340,000 clones listed, 95% are singletons. Sequencing was carried out using thymocytes. All receptors derive from a human donor.

The chain joins TRBV20-1 to TRBJ2-5, with no clear D. The CDR3 extends over 11 amino acids. The germline V and J ends were trimmed by 4 bases and 10 bases, with 13 bases remaining between them. Per the germline V gene, CDR1 is DFQATT and CDR2 is SNEGSKA (reference sequence). CDR3 residues: CSAIPKSRQYF. The CDR3 coding sequence is TGCAGTGCTATTCCGAAATCACGCCAGTACTTC.

This clone was counted a few times. This chain uses TRBV7-2 with TRBJ2-7; 9 positions match TRBD2. The CDR3 consists of 18 residues. V lost 3 bases to trimming and J lost 5 bases; unmatched junction nucleotides: 17. In germline, CDR1 is SGHTA, CDR2 FQGNSA. CDR3: CASSFSRLLAGPLNEQYF. Written as DNA, the CDR3 is TGTGCCAGCAGCTTCTCGAGACTCCTAGCGGGGCCCTTGAACGAGCAGTACTTC.